The entry below describes one T cell receptor (beta chain). Measured with immunoSEQ multiplex PCR; TCRdb has only the in-frame clones, and not every one. The data show over 45,000 clones, with about nine tenths seen just once and about 3.2% held by the top ten. The data are from a study of OX40 agonist ivuxolimab in advanced cancers. Background on the study: Patients were dosed with the agonistic anti-OX40 (CD134) antibody ivuxolimab. Eligibility admitted prior anti-PD-1, anti-PD-L1 or anti-CTLA-4 therapy; 35% to 40% had some.

Germline CDR1 MDHEN, CDR2 SYDVKM. This CDR3 contains 13 residues. Baseline was the first blood sampling point, followed by cycle 4 day 1 and cycle 7 day 1. This sequence originates from an adult with an advanced solid tumor such as melanoma, head and neck, liver or kidney cancer. The material was CD4+ or CD8+ T cells sorted from blood, obtained in a trial of the OX40 agonist ivuxolimab. The chain has TRBV28 and TRBJ2-5, with TRBD1 as a possible D gene (6 bases). The assigned J gene may be wrong: the sequence end matches TRBJ2-7 better. The CDR3 loop is CASFAGVAHEQYF. CDR3 sequence (DNA): TGTGCCAGCTTTGCAGGGGTTGCCCACGAGCAGTACTTC.